This T cell receptor beta chain was observed in a study of cytomegalovirus exposure and HLA in healthy donors. PCR used 60 Vbeta primers and 13 Jbeta primers. Using immunoSEQ multiplex PCR, the repertoire was profiled, and TCRdb retains in-frame clones only, with some absent. In the table there are approximately 200,000 clones, about 81% of which are singletons. Sequencing used PBMCs. This clonotype originated in a woman in her 50s in good health and CMV-seropositive.

Written as DNA, the CDR3 is TGTGCCAGTAGTGTACCGGGACAGGGTAGTCAGCCCCAGCATTTT. It encodes CASSVPGQGSQPQHF. The V call is TRBV19, the J call TRBJ1-5; 9 nucleotides align to TRBD1. The V segment lost 5 bases and the J segment 6 bases; nucleotides outside the gene matches: 8. This CDR3 region has 15 residues. Germline V gives CDR1 LNHDA, CDR2 SQIVND (reference sequence).